The 15 T cell receptor beta chains in this list originate from one sample, sequenced in a study of blood T cell repertoires in COVID-19. The method was immunoSEQ multiplex PCR; TCRdb's version includes in-frame clones alone and lacks a portion of them. Among tens of thousands of clones listed, 88% were seen once. Sequencing was performed on peripheral blood. Receptors originate from a man aged 45-65 years with active COVID-19.

This clone was found once. V and J are TRBV7-9 and TRBJ1-2; possible D gene TRBD1, 5 bases. The CDR3 runs to 14 residues. Germline V CDR1 and CDR2: SEHNR, FQNEAQ (reference sequence). V was clipped by 8 bases and J by 1 base, with 14 bases between them. This CDR3 reads CASDRGGDNYGYTF. The DNA of the CDR3 is TGTGCCAGCGATAGGGGAGGGGATAACTATGGCTACACCTTC. The variable domain in full, with the rest retrieved from reference TRBV7-9 and TRBJ1-2, is DTGVSQNPRHKITKRGQNVTFRCDPISEHNRLYWYRQTLGQGPEFLTYFQNEAQLEKSRLLSDRFSAERPKGSFSTLEIQRTEQGDSAMYLCASDRGGDNYGYTFGSGTRLTVV.

The rearrangement joins TRBV6-1 to TRBJ2-5; D unclear. Deletions cut 2 bases from V and 5 bases from J, with 9 bases between. The germline CDR1 and CDR2 sequences are MNHNS and SASEGT. This CDR3 spans 13 amino acids. The CDR3 loop is CASSENTLETQYF. The CDR3 bases are TGTGCCAGCAGTGAAAACACCCTGGAGACCCAGTACTTC.

V and J are TRBV7-2 and TRBJ2-3, with 14 bases lining up with TRBD2. V was pared by 6 bases and J by 10 bases, with 21 bases of the junction left unmatched. Germline values: CDR1 SGHTA, CDR2 FQGNSA. The CDR3 has 19 residues. The CDR3 bases are TGTGCCAGCAGAAGGGACCGACGGACTAGCGGGAGGATTTCTGCTCCGCAGTATTTT. This codes for CASRRDRRTSGRISAPQYF.

The gene calls are TRBV5-1 and TRBJ2-1; D ambiguous. Trimming left V 0 bases short and J 3 bases short, with 7 bases between. The CDR3 has 14 amino acids. The germline CDR1 and CDR2 sequences are SGHRS and YFSETQ. The CDR3 sequence: CASSLVQNYNEQFF. The CDR3 DNA is TGCGCCAGCAGCTTGGTACAAAACTACAATGAGCAGTTCTTC.

The chain recombines TRBV5-6 with TRBJ2-7; 8 nucleotides line up with TRBD2. V dropped 0 bases and J dropped 1; count of bases not matched to a gene: 6. The V gene's germline CDR1 is SGHDT and CDR2 YYEEEE. The CDR3 contains 16 residues. The CDR3 DNA sequence: TGTGCCAGCAGCTTGGTCGGGGGGGTAGGGTCCTACGAGCAGTACTTC. Translated: CASSLVGGVGSYEQYF.

The V gene is TRBV5-4, the J gene TRBJ2-3; TRBD2 aligns across 9 bases. The germline CDR1 and CDR2 sequences are SGHNT and YYREEE (reference sequence). J lost 5 bases, V lost 5 bases, and 9 bases had no gene match. The CDR3 length is 15 residues. Here the CDR3 reads CASSWGGGAGDTQYF. CDR3 nucleotides: TGTGCCAGCAGTTGGGGCGGGGGGGCCGGAGATACGCAGTATTTT.

J is TRBJ2-3 and V is TRBV5-1; TRBD2 matches 7 bases. V lost 0 bases and J lost 6; bases outside the gene matches: 13. Germline V gene data show CDR1 as SGHRS and CDR2 as YFSETQ. The CDR3 covers 17 residues. CDR3 loop: CASSLEVGGGSWDTQYF. The DNA for the CDR3 is TGCGCCAGCAGCTTGGAGGTCGGTGGCGGGAGTTGGGATACGCAGTATTTT.

This clone has a single count. The chain is built from TRBV2 and TRBJ2-4; 8 bases are a match to TRBD1. Germline trimming cut 8 bases from V and 3 bases from J; bases unmatched to any gene: 6. The CDR3 runs 14 residues. Germline V lookup: CDR1 SNHLY, CDR2 FYNNEI. In DNA, the CDR3 is TGTGCCAGCGTTTCTACAGGGGGCAAAAACATTCAGTACTTC. Protein sequence: CASVSTGGKNIQYF.

V and J are TRBV4-3 and TRBJ1-1; a weak D match, TRBD1 (6 bases). Germline V gene data show CDR1 as LGHNA and CDR2 as YSLEER. The CDR3 is 14 amino acids. V was trimmed by 6 bases and J by 4 bases, leaving 15 bases between them. CDR3 nucleotides: TGCGCCAGCAGACAGGGCTCCACGGCCACTGAAGCTTTCTTT. Its translation is CASRQGSTATEAFF.

The V and J genes are TRBV11-2 and TRBJ2-5, with a possible D match to TRBD1 (6 bases). CDR3 length equals 18 residues. Deletions cut 2 bases from V and 1 base from J, with 20 bases between. Germline-derived CDR1 and CDR2 are SGHAT and FQNNGV. The CDR3 nucleotides are TGTGCCAGCAGCTTAACTCTTGGGGGCGGGCAAAGCCAAGAGACCCAGTACTTC. The encoded protein is CASSLTLGGGQSQETQYF. The full variable domain, in which reference TRBV11-2 and TRBJ2-5 provide the parts outside the CDR3, is EAGVAQSPRYKIIEKRQSVAFWCNPISGHATLYWYQQILGQGPKLLIQFQNNGVVDDSQLPKDRFSAERLKGVDSTLKIQPAKLEDSAVYLCASSLTLGGGQSQETQYFGPGTRLLVL.

The chain links TRBV7-3 to TRBJ1-6; 10 nucleotides match TRBD1. The CDR3 covers 14 residues. V shed 8 bases, J shed 10 bases, and the junction held 8 bases outside the gene matches. Germline-derived CDR1 and CDR2 are SGHTA and FQGTGA. For the CDR3, the DNA is TGTGCCAGCTCCCAGGGACAGGGGCAGTCACCCCTCCACTTT. This codes for CASSQGQGQSPLHF.

The rearrangement links TRBV3-1 (or the pseudogene TRBV3-2) to TRBJ2-7; possible D gene TRBD2, 5 bases. The CDR3 extends over 14 amino acids. Deletions cut 1 base from V and 6 bases from J, with 13 bases between. Germline CDR1 is LGHDT and CDR2 is YNNKEL (reference sequence). Written as DNA, the CDR3 is TGTGCCAGCAGCCAAGGTATGGGAGTTGGCGAGCAGTACTTC. This sequence encodes CASSQGMGVGEQYF.

The V call is TRBV12-3 or TRBV12-4, the J call TRBJ1-1; D call uncertain. V lost 5 bases and J lost 5, with 9 bases in between. The CDR3 loop spans 12 amino acids. This CDR3 reads CASSPFGTEAFF. CDR3 DNA sequence: TGTGCCAGCAGTCCATTCGGGACTGAAGCTTTCTTT.

The chain employs TRBV15 and TRBJ1-1, with D hard to call. The CDR3 extends over 14 amino acids. The V gene lost 6 bases and the J gene lost 5 bases, with 16 bases spanning the gap. CDR1 is LNHNV and CDR2 is YYDKDF in the germline V gene (reference sequence). Written as DNA, the CDR3 is TGTGCCACCAGTGGAGGGCTAGCGGAGACTGAAGCTTTCTTT. Residues: CATSGGLAETEAFF.

This rearrangement joins TRBV27 to TRBJ2-1; 9 nucleotides align to TRBD2. The CDR3 spans 18 residues. Germline values: CDR1 MNHEY, CDR2 SMNVEV (reference sequence). Losses at the gene ends were 5 bases for V and 6 bases for J; bases not matched to a gene: 17. CDR3 sequence (DNA): TGTGCCAGCAGTCACTCTAAACGCGGGGGGGGATCCCCCAATGAGCAGTTCTTC. Amino acid sequence: CASSHSKRGGGSPNEQFF.